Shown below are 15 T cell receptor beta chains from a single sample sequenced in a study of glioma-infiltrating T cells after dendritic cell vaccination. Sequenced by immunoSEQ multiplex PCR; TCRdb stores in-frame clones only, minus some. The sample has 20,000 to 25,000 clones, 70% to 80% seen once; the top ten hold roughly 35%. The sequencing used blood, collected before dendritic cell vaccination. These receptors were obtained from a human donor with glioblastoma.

The CDR3 region has the DNA TGTGCCAGTAGCACCCTCAGGTCCCAGTATGATGCCGGGGAGCTGTTTTTT. Residues: CASSTLRSQYDAGELFF. The chain has TRBV19 and TRBJ2-2; D is ambiguous. Deletions cut 6 bases from V and 6 bases from J, with 23 bases between. In germline, CDR1 is LNHDA, CDR2 SQIVND (reference sequence). The CDR3 loop spans 17 amino acids.

The CDR3 sequence: CASSARQGNFYNEQFF. CDR3 bases: TGTGCCAGCAGCGCCCGACAGGGTAATTTCTACAATGAGCAGTTCTTC. The chain is built from TRBV9 and TRBJ2-1; 7 bases are shared with TRBD1. V was pared by 3 bases and J by 3 bases, with 9 bases of the junction left unmatched. CDR1 SGDLS and CDR2 YYNGEE come from the germline V gene. The CDR3 totals 16 residues.

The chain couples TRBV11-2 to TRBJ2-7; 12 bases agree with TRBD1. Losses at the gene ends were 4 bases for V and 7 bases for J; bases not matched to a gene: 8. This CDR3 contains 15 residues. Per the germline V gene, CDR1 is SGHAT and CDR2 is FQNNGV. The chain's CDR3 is CASSSAGTGGLEQYF. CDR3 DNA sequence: TGTGCCAGCAGCTCGGCCGGGACAGGGGGCTTGGAGCAGTACTTC.

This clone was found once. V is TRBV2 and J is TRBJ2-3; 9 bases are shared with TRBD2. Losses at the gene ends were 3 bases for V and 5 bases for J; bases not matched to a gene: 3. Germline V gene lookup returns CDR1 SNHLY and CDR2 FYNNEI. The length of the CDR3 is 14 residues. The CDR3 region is CASSEGLAKDTQYF. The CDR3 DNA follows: TGTGCCAGCAGTGAGGGACTAGCTAAAGATACGCAGTATTTT.

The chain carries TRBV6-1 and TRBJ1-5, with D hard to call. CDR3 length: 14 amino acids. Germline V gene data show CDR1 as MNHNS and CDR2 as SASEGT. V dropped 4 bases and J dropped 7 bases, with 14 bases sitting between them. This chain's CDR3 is CASSGFRGDQPQHF. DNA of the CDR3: TGTGCCAGCAGTGGTTTTCGGGGAGACCAGCCCCAGCATTTT.

CDR3 in amino acids: CASQTRGTTEAFF. Written as DNA, the CDR3 is TGTGCCAGTCAGACCCGGGGTACCACTGAAGCTTTCTTT. V usage is TRBV19 and J usage is TRBJ1-1; D ambiguous. V lost 8 bases and J lost 4, with 14 bases in between. CDR3 length: 13 amino acids. Germline assignment: CDR1 LNHDA and CDR2 SQIVND (reference sequence). The complete variable domain, with remaining parts taken from reference TRBV19 and TRBJ1-1, reads DGGITQSPKYLFRKEGQNVTLSCEQNLNHDAMYWYRQDPGQGLRLIYYSQIVNDFQKGDIAEGYSVSREKKESFPLTVTSAQKNPTAFYLCASQTRGTTEAFFGQGTRLTVV.

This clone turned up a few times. CDR3 in amino acids: CASSAEIRTGGMDIQYF. CDR3 bases: TGTGCCAGTAGTGCAGAGATCCGGACAGGGGGCATGGACATTCAGTACTTC. V is TRBV19 and J is TRBJ2-4, with TRBD1 identical over 11 bases. Germline V lookup: CDR1 LNHDA, CDR2 SQIVND (reference sequence). CDR3 length equals 17 residues. Germline trimming cut 5 bases from V and 8 bases from J; bases unmatched to any gene: 14.

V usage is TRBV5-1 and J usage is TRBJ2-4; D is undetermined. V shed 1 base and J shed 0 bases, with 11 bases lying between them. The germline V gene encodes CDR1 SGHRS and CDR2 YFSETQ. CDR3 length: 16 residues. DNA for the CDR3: TGCGCCAGCAGCTTGTCTAAGAATCTAGCCAAAAACATTCAGTACTTC. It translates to CASSLSKNLAKNIQYF.

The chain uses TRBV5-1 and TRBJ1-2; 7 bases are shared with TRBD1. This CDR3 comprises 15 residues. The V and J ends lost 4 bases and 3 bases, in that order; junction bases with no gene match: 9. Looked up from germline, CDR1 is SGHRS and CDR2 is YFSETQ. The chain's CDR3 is CASSPGTDPYYGYTF. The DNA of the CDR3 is TGCGCCAGCAGCCCAGGGACAGACCCCTACTATGGCTACACCTTC.

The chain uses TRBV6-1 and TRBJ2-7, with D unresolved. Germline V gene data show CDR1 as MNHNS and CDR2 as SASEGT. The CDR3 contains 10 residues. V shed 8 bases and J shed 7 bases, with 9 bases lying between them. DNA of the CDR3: TGTGCCAGCCCGGTTCTGGAGCAGTACTTC. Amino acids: CASPVLEQYF.

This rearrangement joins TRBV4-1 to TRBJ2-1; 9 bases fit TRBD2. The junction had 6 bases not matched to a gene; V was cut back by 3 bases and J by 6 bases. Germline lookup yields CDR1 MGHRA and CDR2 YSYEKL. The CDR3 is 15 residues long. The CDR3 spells CASSQGLAALNEQFF. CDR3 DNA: TGCGCCAGCAGCCAGGGACTAGCTGCCCTCAATGAGCAGTTCTTC.

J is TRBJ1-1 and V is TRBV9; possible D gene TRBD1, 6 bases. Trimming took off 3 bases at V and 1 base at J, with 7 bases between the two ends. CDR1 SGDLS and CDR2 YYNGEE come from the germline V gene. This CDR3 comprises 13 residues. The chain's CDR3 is CASSATGNTEAFF. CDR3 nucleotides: TGTGCCAGCAGCGCGACAGGGAACACTGAAGCTTTCTTT.

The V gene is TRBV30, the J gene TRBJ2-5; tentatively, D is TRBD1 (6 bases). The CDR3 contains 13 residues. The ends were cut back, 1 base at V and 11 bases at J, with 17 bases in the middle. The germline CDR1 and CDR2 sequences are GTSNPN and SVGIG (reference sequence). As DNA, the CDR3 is TGTGCCTGGAGTGCAAACAGGGAAAGAGAGCAGTACTTC. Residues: CAWSANREREQYF.

In DNA, the CDR3 is TGTGCCAGCGTATTTAGCGGGAGTACAGATACGCAGTATTTT. Translation: CASVFSGSTDTQYF. The rearrangement joins TRBV7-8 to TRBJ2-3; 9 bases agree with TRBD2. Trimming took 8 bases from V and 3 from J; bases not matched to a gene: 6. This CDR3 region has 14 residues. Germline-derived CDR1 and CDR2 are SGHVS and FQNEAQ.

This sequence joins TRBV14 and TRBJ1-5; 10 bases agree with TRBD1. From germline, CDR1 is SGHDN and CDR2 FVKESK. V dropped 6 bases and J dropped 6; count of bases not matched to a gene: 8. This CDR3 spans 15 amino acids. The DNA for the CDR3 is TGTGCCAGCAGTCCGGGACAGGGGCCGGGTCAGCCCCAGCATTTT. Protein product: CASSPGQGPGQPQHF.